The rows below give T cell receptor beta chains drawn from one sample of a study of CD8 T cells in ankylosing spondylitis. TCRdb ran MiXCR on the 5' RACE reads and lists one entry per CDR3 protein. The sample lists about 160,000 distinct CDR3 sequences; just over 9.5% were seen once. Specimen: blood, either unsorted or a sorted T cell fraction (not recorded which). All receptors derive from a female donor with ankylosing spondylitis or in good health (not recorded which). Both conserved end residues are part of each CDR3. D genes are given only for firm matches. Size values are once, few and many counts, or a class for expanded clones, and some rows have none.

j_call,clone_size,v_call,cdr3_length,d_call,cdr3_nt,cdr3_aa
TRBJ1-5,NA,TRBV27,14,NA,TGTGCCAGCAGTGCGGGACTTAGCAATCAGCCCCAGCATTTT,CASSAGLSNQPQHF
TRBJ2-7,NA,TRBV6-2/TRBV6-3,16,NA,TGTGCCAGCACCTACGGGTCTAGCGCGCACTCCTACGAGCAGTACTTC,CASTYGSSAHSYEQYF
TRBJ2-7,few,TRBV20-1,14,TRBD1,TGCAGTGCTAGAGCTAGGGACAGGAGGAGCGAGCAGTACTTC,CSARARDRRSEQYF
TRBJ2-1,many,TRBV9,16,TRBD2,TGTGCCAGCAGCGTTGCAGGAGTAGCGGGTAACGATGAGCAGTTCTTC,CASSVAGVAGNDEQFF
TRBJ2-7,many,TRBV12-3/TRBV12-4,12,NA,TGTGCCAGCAGCCATGACAGCTACGAGCAGTACTTC,CASSHDSYEQYF
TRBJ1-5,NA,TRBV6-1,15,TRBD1,TGTGCCAGCAGCCCCGGGACAGGGGGCCGTCAGCCCCAGCATTTT,CASSPGTGGRQPQHF
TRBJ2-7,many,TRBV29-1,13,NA,TGCAGCGTTGAAGATTCCCTCCACTACGAGCAGTACTTC,CSVEDSLHYEQYF
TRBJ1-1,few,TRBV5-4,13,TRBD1,TGTGCCAGCAGCCAACAGGGGGTGACTGAAGCTTTCTTT,CASSQQGVTEAFF
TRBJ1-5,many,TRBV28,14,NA,TGTGCCAGCAGTGGTGGGCTTCGGAATCAGCCCCAGCATTTT,CASSGGLRNQPQHF
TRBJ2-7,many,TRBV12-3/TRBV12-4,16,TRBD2,TGTGCCAGCAGTTTCCCGAGCGGGGGCAGCTCCTACGAGCAGTACTTC,CASSFPSGGSSYEQYF
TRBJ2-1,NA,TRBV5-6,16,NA,TGTGCCAGCAGTCGTGGTACAGGGACGTTTTTCGATGAGCAGTTCTTC,CASSRGTGTFFDEQFF
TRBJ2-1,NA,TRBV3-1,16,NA,TGTGCCAGCAGCCAAGAACTACCCAGCTCCTACAATGAGCAGTTCTTC,CASSQELPSSYNEQFF